A single sample is the source of the 21 T cell receptor beta chains below, sequenced in a study of blood T cell repertoires in COVID-19. Produced via immunoSEQ multiplex PCR; TCRdb's table is partial and in-frame only. The sample lists approximately 220,000 clones, roughly 80% occurring once. Sequenced material: peripheral blood. The source of these receptors is a woman older than 75 with acute or convalescent COVID-19.

Only one count was recorded for this clone. V gene TRBV3-1 (or the pseudogene TRBV3-2) combines with J gene TRBJ1-4, with 8 bases identical to TRBD1. The CDR3 spans 13 residues. CDR1 is LGHDT and CDR2 is YNNKEL in the germline V gene (reference sequence). The V gene end was trimmed by 7 bases and the J gene end by 6 bases; junction bases not matched to a gene: 4. DNA for the CDR3: TGTGCCAGCAATTACAGGGGGGATGAAAAACTGTTTTTT. It translates to CASNYRGDEKLFF.

The CDR3 reads CASSHEGLAGGAQGEQYF. The CDR3 DNA is TGCGCCAGCAGCCACGAGGGACTAGCGGGAGGTGCCCAGGGCGAGCAGTACTTC. The V gene is TRBV5-1, the J gene TRBJ2-7, with 15 bases matching TRBD2. V gave up 4 bases and J gave up 6 bases; unmatched junction bases: 14. The V gene's germline CDR1 is SGHRS and CDR2 YFSETQ. This CDR3 is built from 18 residues.

The chain links TRBV7-8 to TRBJ2-3; 9 bases are shared with TRBD2. This CDR3 region has 15 residues. Germline V gene sequence: CDR1 SGHVS, CDR2 FQNEAQ. The V segment lost 5 bases and the J segment 1 base; nucleotides outside the gene matches: 4. CDR3 coding DNA: TGTGCCAGCAGCCCCAGGACTAGCGGCACAGATACGCAGTATTTT. It yields the protein CASSPRTSGTDTQYF.

V usage is TRBV2 and J usage is TRBJ1-5; D gene unclear. This CDR3 is built from 14 residues. In germline, CDR1 is SNHLY, CDR2 FYNNEI. The germline V and J ends were trimmed by 7 bases and 0 bases, with 10 bases remaining between them. Here the CDR3 reads CASNWRGSNQPQHF. CDR3 DNA sequence: TGTGCCAGCAATTGGCGGGGTAGCAATCAGCCCCAGCATTTT.

The J gene is TRBJ2-7, the V gene TRBV7-9, with TRBD2 identical over 8 bases. This CDR3 is 13 amino acids long. V lost 3 bases to trimming and J lost 7 bases; unmatched junction nucleotides: 5. Germline CDR1 and CDR2: SEHNR and FQNEAQ (reference sequence). The DNA of the CDR3 is TGTGCCAGCAGCTTCCCTCGGGGGGGAGAGCAGTACTTC. Its translation is CASSFPRGGEQYF.

The chain's CDR3 is CASSTGLFGNQPQHF. DNA for the CDR3: TGTGCCAGCAGCACAGGGTTGTTTGGCAATCAGCCCCAGCATTTT. The V gene is TRBV2, the J gene TRBJ1-5; the D gene is possibly TRBD1 (6 bases). Per germline, CDR1 SNHLY and CDR2 FYNNEI. The CDR3 contains 15 residues. The V gene lost 6 bases and the J gene lost 2 bases, with 14 bases spanning the gap.

The chain employs TRBV6-5 and TRBJ2-7; 8 bases map to TRBD1. CDR1 is MNHEY and CDR2 is SVGAGI in the germline V gene. V shed 8 bases, J shed 5 bases, and the junction held 8 bases outside the gene matches. The CDR3 is 13 residues long. CDR3 nucleotides: TGTGCCAGCTGCTTTGGACAGGGCAACGAGCAGTACTTC. Translation gives CASCFGQGNEQYF.

The gene calls are TRBV15 and TRBJ2-5; TRBD2 might be the D (6 bases). Germline V CDR1 and CDR2: LNHNV, YYDKDF (reference sequence). The CDR3 has 14 amino acids. The V gene lost 3 bases and the J gene lost 1 base, with 9 bases spanning the gap. The CDR3 is CATSSTSTQETQYF. The CDR3 DNA reads TGTGCCACCAGCAGTACTAGCACCCAAGAGACCCAGTACTTC.

The chain has TRBV6-5 and TRBJ1-6; tentatively, D is TRBD1 (6 bases). Germline values: CDR1 MNHEY, CDR2 SVGAGI. Trimming removed 5 bases at V and 7 bases at J, with 12 bases between. The CDR3 has 14 residues. The CDR3 sequence: CASSLGTSNSPLHF. DNA for the CDR3: TGTGCCAGCAGTCTTGGGACAAGCAATTCACCCCTCCACTTT.

The chain joins TRBV4-1 to TRBJ1-6, with a weak D call TRBD1 (6 bases). There are 16 residues in the CDR3. The V gene's germline CDR1 is MGHRA and CDR2 YSYEKL. The V end was cut by 4 bases, the J end by 0 bases, with 10 bases between. For the CDR3, the DNA is TGCGCCAGCAGCCTAGAGGACAGCTCCTATAATTCACCCCTCCACTTT. Protein: CASSLEDSSYNSPLHF.

This chain connects TRBV9 to TRBJ1-3, with a weak D call TRBD1 (5 bases). Trimming cost V 3 bases and J 1 base, with 14 bases left between them. The CDR3 is 16 residues long. The germline gives CDR1 SGDLS, CDR2 YYNGEE. CDR3 nucleotides: TGTGCCAGCAGCGCGGGAGGGGTACAGTCTGGAAACACCATATATTTT. Its translation is CASSAGGVQSGNTIYF. Full variable domain (missing parts from reference TRBV9 and TRBJ1-3): DSGVTQTPKHLITATGQRVTLRCSPRSGDLSVYWYQQSLDQGLQFLIQYYNGEERAKGNILERFSAQQFPDLHSELNLSSLELGDSALYFCASSAGGVQSGNTIYFGEGSWLTVV.

J is TRBJ2-2 and V is TRBV1; the table gives TRBD1 as D, unverified against the DNA. TRBV1 is reported as a pseudogene. CDR3 length equals 18 residues. Here the CDR3 reads CTSSRPGQGAMDTGELFF. Written as DNA, the CDR3 is TGCACCAGCAGCCGTCCGGGACAGGGGGCCATGGACACCGGGGAGCTGTTTTTT.

The chain is built from TRBV2 and TRBJ2-5, with 10 bases that match TRBD2. The CDR3 loop spans 15 amino acids. Losses at the gene ends were 7 bases for V and 5 bases for J; bases not matched to a gene: 10. Germline loops: CDR1 SNHLY, CDR2 FYNNEI. The CDR3 sequence is CASKGAGGLAETQYF. DNA for the CDR3: TGTGCCAGCAAGGGAGCGGGGGGGCTGGCTGAGACCCAGTACTTC. The whole variable domain, filled in from reference TRBV2 and TRBJ2-5, reads EPEVTQTPSHQVTQMGQEVILRCVPISNHLYFYWYRQILGQKVEFLVSFYNNEISEKSEIFDDQFSVERPDGSNFTLKIRSTKLEDSAMYFCASKGAGGLAETQYFGPGTRLLVL.

The chain has TRBV3-1 (or the pseudogene TRBV3-2) and TRBJ1-5; 7 bases agree with TRBD1. The V gene end was trimmed by 3 bases and the J gene end by 6 bases; junction bases not matched to a gene: 5. The CDR3 is 14 residues long. Germline CDR1 and CDR2: LGHDT and YNNKEL (reference sequence). The CDR3 loop is CASSQRQGTQPQHF. For the CDR3, the DNA is TGTGCCAGCAGCCAGAGACAGGGCACTCAGCCCCAGCATTTT.

The chain couples TRBV2 to TRBJ2-7, with a possible D match to TRBD2 (6 bases). The V gene's germline CDR1 is SNHLY and CDR2 FYNNEI. Trimming cost V 7 bases and J 2 bases, with 12 bases left between them. The CDR3 is made up of 13 amino acids. CDR3 nucleotides: TGTGCCAGCAATATCTGGGGGGCCTACGAGCAGTACTTC. Its translation is CASNIWGAYEQYF.

The chain employs TRBV20-1 and TRBJ2-1; 15 bases are a match to TRBD2. Trimming at V came to 3 bases and at J to 3 bases, leaving 3 bases not matched to a gene. This CDR3 has 16 amino acids. CDR1 and CDR2 from the germline V gene are DFQATT and SNEGSKA (reference sequence). The CDR3 DNA is TGCAGTGCTAGTAGGACTAGCGGGAGGGTCTACAATGAGCAGTTCTTC. This codes for CSASRTSGRVYNEQFF.

The chain joins TRBV5-4 to TRBJ1-4, with D perhaps TRBD1 (5 bases). V gave up 0 bases and J gave up 10 bases, with 13 bases separating them. The CDR3 contains 14 residues. Per germline, CDR1 SGHNT and CDR2 YYREEE (reference sequence). CDR3 residues: CASSLEAGMGKLFF. DNA of the CDR3: TGTGCCAGCAGCTTGGAGGCAGGGATGGGAAAACTGTTTTTT.

To note about this clone: The sample contains more than one DNA sequence encoding this CDR3. This chain uses TRBV5-1 with TRBJ1-1; a possible D gene is TRBD1 (6 bases). Germline values: CDR1 SGHRS, CDR2 YFSETQ. V lost 0 bases, J lost 1 base, and 10 bases lay in between. The CDR3 is 15 amino acids. For the CDR3, the DNA is TGCGCCAGCAGCTTGGTTTTCAGGGGGAACACTGAAGCTTTCTTT. Translating gives CASSLVFRGNTEAFF.

The chain carries TRBV5-1 and TRBJ2-3; D gene unclear. Germline V lookup: CDR1 SGHRS, CDR2 YFSETQ. This CDR3 has 16 amino acids. Deletions cut 4 bases from V and 0 bases from J, with 15 bases between. CDR3 in DNA: TGCGCCAGCAGCCCGGTGACTTCCTCTAGCACAGATACGCAGTATTTT. Translation gives CASSPVTSSSTDTQYF.

The gene calls are TRBV18 and TRBJ2-5; TRBD2 agrees at 9 bases. J gave up 4 bases and V 3 bases, and 3 bases lay outside the gene matches. CDR3 length: 14 amino acids. Germline CDR1 reads KGHSH; CDR2 reads LQKENI. The CDR3 region is CASSPQTSGETQYF. DNA of the CDR3: TGTGCCAGCTCACCGCAGACTAGCGGAGAGACCCAGTACTTC. Together with reference TRBV18 and TRBJ2-5, the CDR3 gives the full variable domain: NAGVMQNPRHLVRRRGQEARLRCSPMKGHSHVYWYRQLPEEGLKFMVYLQKENIIDESGMPKERFSAEFPKEGPSILRIQQVVRGDSAAYFCASSPQTSGETQYFGPGTRLLVL.

This clone was counted only a few times. The chain combines TRBV2 with TRBJ2-1, with 14 bases aligning to TRBD2. The CDR3 covers 15 residues. The trim removed 6 bases at V and 8 bases at J, leaving 6 bases unmatched. Germline V gives CDR1 SNHLY, CDR2 FYNNEI. The CDR3 nucleotides are TGTGCCAGCAGGGAGGGACTAGCGGGAGTGGATGAGCAGTTCTTC. Translated, it gives CASREGLAGVDEQFF.